Listed below are T cell receptor beta chains from one sample, sequenced in a study of control samples from healthy donors and cancer patients. Using immunoSEQ multiplex PCR, the repertoire was profiled, and TCRdb retains in-frame clones only, with some absent. Of some 150,000 clones in the sample, about 90% were seen once. The sample consisted of blood. The receptors come from a young man in good health. The CDR3 runs from the conserved cysteine through the conserved F or W.

v_call cdr3_aa
TRBV5-1 CASSAPGQGKNIQYF
TRBV7-2 CASSPPTGAPNTGELFF
TRBV7-2 CASSLVAGARETQYF
TRBV3-1/TRBV3-2 CASSQLQGAGSYNSPLHF
TRBV5-5 CASNPVGEYQETQYF
TRBV6-6 CASSSPTDYEQYF
TRBV28 CASSRRDPGYTF
TRBV2 CARSSTRGASTDTQYF
TRBV19 CATGGPPQGTIYF
TRBV28 CASSFNAGGEEKLFF
TRBV5-4 CASSLGGLAPDEQFF
TRBV10-3 CATGGLTYEQYF
TRBV27 CASSPRGGVQPQHF
TRBV30 CAWSGTGSSYNEQFF
TRBV5-4 CASSLTGAGTEAFF
TRBV9 CASSVGRRAGAQETQYF
TRBV4-2 CASSQHFGTLNTGELFF
TRBV3-1/TRBV3-2 CASSQDRPFGGLAYNSPLHF
TRBV9 CASSVGSGSAGGYTF
TRBV12-3/TRBV12-4 CASRRGLNTEAFF
TRBV7-9 CASSQLTASSGNTIYF
TRBV9 CASSAGAGAANEQFF
TRBV5-1 CASSLVSDTEAFF
TRBV6-1 CASSDLGPNNSPLHF
TRBV7-9 CASSLGFQETQYF
TRBV3-1/TRBV3-2 CAGSQGAGAALGALHF
TRBV6-1 CASSPEGAEISQYF
TRBV7-9 CASSPTGGDLSSGNTIYF
TRBV3-1/TRBV3-2 CASSQGAHTEAFF
TRBV25-1 CASSDTGLEYEKLFF